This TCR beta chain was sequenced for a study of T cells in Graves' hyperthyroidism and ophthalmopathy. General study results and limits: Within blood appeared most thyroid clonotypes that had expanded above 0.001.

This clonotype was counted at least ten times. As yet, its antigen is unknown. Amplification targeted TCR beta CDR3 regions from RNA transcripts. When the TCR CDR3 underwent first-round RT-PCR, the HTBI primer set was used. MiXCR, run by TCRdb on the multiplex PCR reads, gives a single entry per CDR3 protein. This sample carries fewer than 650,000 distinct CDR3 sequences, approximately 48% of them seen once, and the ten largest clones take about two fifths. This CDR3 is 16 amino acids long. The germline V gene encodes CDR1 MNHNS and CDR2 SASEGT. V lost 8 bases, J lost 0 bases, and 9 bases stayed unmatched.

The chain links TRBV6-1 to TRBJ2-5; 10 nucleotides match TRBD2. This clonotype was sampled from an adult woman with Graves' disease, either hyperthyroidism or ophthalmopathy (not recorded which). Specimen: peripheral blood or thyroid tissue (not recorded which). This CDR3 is CASSEVGLANQETQYF. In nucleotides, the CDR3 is TGTGCCAGCTCCGAGGTGGGACTAGCGAACCAAGAGACCCAGTACTTC.